This TCR beta chain was retrieved from a study of Graves' ophthalmopathy and Graves' hyperthyroidism. Stable hyperthyroidism denotes an absence of ophthalmopathy throughout 18 months of follow-up. Among the hyperthyroidism patients, all were newly diagnosed, aged 18 to 65, with under 2 months' duration. It was on clinical symptoms, serum thyroxine, TRAb, thyroid ultrasound and orbital computed tomography that diagnosis relied. General study results and limits: Most thyroid clonotypes expanded beyond 0.001 frequency were also found in blood.

RNA transcripts yielded amplified TCR beta CDR3 regions. Second-round multiplex PCR came after first-round RT-PCR with HTBI primers. One entry per CDR3 protein, called by TCRdb with MiXCR from the multiplex PCR reads. The top ten hold roughly 6.9% of the sample, which has hundreds of thousands of distinct CDR3 sequences, 22% seen once. As to this clonotype: What it binds is not known.

The CDR3 consists of 14 residues. Germline V gene lookup returns CDR1 MNHEY and CDR2 SMNVEV (reference sequence). J gave up 4 bases and V 6 bases, and 5 bases lay outside the gene matches. The chain recombines TRBV27 with TRBJ1-2; TRBD1 agrees at 10 bases. The sequenced material came from peripheral blood. The source is a woman under 30 with stable Graves' hyperthyroidism. Some clones in this sample may be carry-over from other donors' samples. Written as DNA, the CDR3 is TGTGCCAGCAGGCAGACAGGGGGCCTCTATGGCTACACCTTC. As protein: CASRQTGGLYGYTF.